This T cell receptor (beta chain) is from a study of CD8 T cells in Susac syndrome. Study conclusions and caveats: Clonal expansion was missing from Susac syndrome CD4+ T cell repertoires.

Per germline, CDR1 SGHDT and CDR2 YYEEEE. The V gene end was trimmed by 6 bases and the J gene end by 5 bases; junction bases not matched to a gene: 11. The length of the CDR3 is 15 residues. TCR beta sequences were obtained from blood CD8+ and CD4+ T cells. As for this clonotype: Its antigen remains unidentified.

Reverse transcription of about 0.45 to 1 ug RNA used random hexamers. With immunoSEQ multiplex PCR, TCR beta CDR3 was amplified across 54 Vbeta and 13 Jbeta. TCRdb itself ran the immunoSEQ multiplex PCR reads through MiXCR, one entry per CDR3 protein. The sample shows 150,000 to 180,000 distinct CDR3 sequences, 95% of them seen only once. V and J are TRBV5-6 and TRBJ2-1, with 7 bases lining up with TRBD1. The TCR sequence derives from a human donor with Susac syndrome. The sample was CD4+ T cells from PBMCs. CDR3 protein: CASTLQGRIDNEQFF. CDR3 nucleotides: TGTGCCAGCACCCTACAGGGGCGAATCGACAATGAGCAGTTCTTC. The variable domain in full, completed from reference TRBV5-6 and TRBJ2-1, reads DAGVTQSPTHLIKTRGQQVTLRCSPKSGHDTVSWYQQALGQGPQFIFQYYEEEERQRGNFPDRFSGHQFPNYSSELNVNALLLGDSALYLCASTLQGRIDNEQFFGPGTRLTVL.